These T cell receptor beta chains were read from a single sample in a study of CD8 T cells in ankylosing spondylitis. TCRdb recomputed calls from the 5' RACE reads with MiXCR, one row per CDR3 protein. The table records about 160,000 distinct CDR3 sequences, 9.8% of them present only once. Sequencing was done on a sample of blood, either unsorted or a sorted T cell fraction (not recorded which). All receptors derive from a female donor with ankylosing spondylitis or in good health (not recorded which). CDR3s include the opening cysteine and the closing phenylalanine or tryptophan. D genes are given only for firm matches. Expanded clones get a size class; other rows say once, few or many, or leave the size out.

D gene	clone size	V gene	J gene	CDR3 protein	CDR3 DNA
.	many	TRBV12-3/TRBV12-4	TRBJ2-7	CASSPPNRDEQYF	TGTGCCAGCAGCCCTCCGAACCGGGACGAGCAGTACTTC
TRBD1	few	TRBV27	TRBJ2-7	CASRYSGTAAYEQYF	TGTGCCAGCAGGTACTCCGGGACAGCAGCCTACGAGCAGTACTTC
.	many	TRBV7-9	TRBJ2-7	CASSDSYEQYF	TGTGCCAGCAGCGACTCCTACGAGCAGTACTTC
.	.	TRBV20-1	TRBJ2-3	CSAPEAGEGTDTQYF	TGCAGTGCCCCAGAGGCAGGGGAAGGCACAGATACGCAGTATTTT
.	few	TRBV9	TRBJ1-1	CASSVDRTAVTF	TGTGCCAGCAGCGTGGATAGGACAGCCGTAACGTTT
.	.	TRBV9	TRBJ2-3	CASSDSPEGLPTDTQYF	TGTGCCAGCAGCGACTCCCCGGAGGGACTTCCCACAGATACGCAGTATTTT
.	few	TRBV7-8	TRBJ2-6	CASGGYPSSGANVLTF	TGTGCCAGCGGGGGATACCCAAGCTCTGGGGCCAACGTCCTGACTTTC
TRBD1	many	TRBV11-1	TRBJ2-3	CASSDPTPGQGRRDTQYF	TGTGCCAGCAGCGACCCCACCCCGGGACAGGGGAGGCGAGATACGCAGTATTTT
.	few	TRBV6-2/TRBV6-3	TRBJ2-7	CASSPEEGARYEQYF	TGTGCCAGCAGCCCCGAGGAGGGGGCCCGCTACGAGCAGTACTTC
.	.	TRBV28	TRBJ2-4	CASRPLYTTGNIQYF	TGTGCCAGCAGGCCTTTGTACACCACTGGAAACATTCAGTACTTC
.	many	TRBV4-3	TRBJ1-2	CASSQEEKGGYTF	TGCGCCAGCAGCCAAGAGGAAAAGGGTGGCTACACCTTC
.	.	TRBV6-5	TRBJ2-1	CASSYAPPTGTPQNEQFF	TGTGCCAGCAGTTACGCTCCCCCAACCGGGACCCCCCAGAATGAGCAGTTCTTC
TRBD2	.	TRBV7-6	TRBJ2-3	CASSLGLAVIDTQYF	TGTGCCAGCAGCTTGGGACTAGCAGTCATAGATACGCAGTATTTT
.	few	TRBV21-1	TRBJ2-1	CARGGREQFF	TGTGCGCGAGGGGGACGTGAGCAGTTCTTC
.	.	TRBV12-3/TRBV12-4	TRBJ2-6	CASSLARRVDISGANVLTF	TGTGCCAGCAGTCTTGCTCGGCGGGTAGACATCTCTGGGGCCAACGTCCTGACTTTC
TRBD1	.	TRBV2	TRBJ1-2	CAWGPGTEDFYGYTF	TGTGCCTGGGGACCTGGGACAGAAGATTTTTATGGCTACACCTTC
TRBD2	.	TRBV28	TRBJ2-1	CASSFVAGPPNEQFF	TGTGCCAGCAGTTTTGTAGCGGGCCCCCCCAATGAGCAGTTCTTC
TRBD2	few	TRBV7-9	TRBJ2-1	CASSSSAGVKFF	TGTGCCAGCAGCTCCTCAGCGGGAGTGAAGTTCTTC
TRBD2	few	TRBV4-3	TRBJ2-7	CASSLSAGELSYEQYF	TGCGCCAGCAGCCTCTCAGCGGGAGAGCTCTCCTACGAGCAGTACTTC
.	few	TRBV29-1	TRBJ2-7	CSVEVGGYEQYF	TGCAGCGTTGAAGTAGGGGGCTACGAGCAGTACTTC
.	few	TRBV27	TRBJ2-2	CASSLSPPGELFF	TGTGCCAGCAGTTTATCCCCCCCGGGGGAGCTGTTTTTT
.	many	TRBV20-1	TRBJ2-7	CSARGRGTYEQYF	TGCAGTGCTAGGGGGCGGGGAACCTACGAGCAGTACTTC
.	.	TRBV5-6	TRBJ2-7	CASSLTNLEQYF	TGTGCCAGCAGCTTGACTAATCTCGAGCAGTACTTC
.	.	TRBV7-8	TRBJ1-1	CASSLARGFEAFF	TGTGCCAGCAGCCTAGCGAGGGGTTTCGAAGCTTTCTTT
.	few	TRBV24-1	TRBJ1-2	CATSDMDNYGYTF	TGTGCCACCAGTGACATGGACAACTATGGCTACACCTTC
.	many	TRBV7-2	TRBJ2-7	CASSSSPYEQYF	TGTGCCAGCAGCTCATCCCCCTACGAGCAGTACTTC
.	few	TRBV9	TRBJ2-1	CASSSPRGRDNEQFF	TGTGCCAGCAGCTCCCCACGAGGCAGGGACAATGAGCAGTTCTTC